The clone carrying this T cell receptor (beta chain) was seen only a few times. The sample comes from a study of OX40 agonist ivuxolimab in advanced cancers. TCRdb's table, derived via immunoSEQ multiplex PCR, lists solely in-frame clones and lacks some. The sample shows around 65,000 clones, just over 90% of them seen only once. V lost 3 bases, J lost 2 bases, and 17 bases lay in between. In germline, CDR1 is PRHDT, CDR2 FYEKMQ (reference sequence). This CDR3 spans 16 amino acids. The material sequenced was CD4+ or CD8+ T cells sorted from blood, taken in a trial of the OX40 agonist ivuxolimab. The rearrangement links TRBV13 to TRBJ2-7; tentatively, D is TRBD2 (5 bases). The source is an adult with an advanced solid tumor such as melanoma, head and neck, liver or kidney cancer. The CDR3 region is CASSFRGIVGTYEQYF. In nucleotides, the CDR3 is TGTGCCAGCAGCTTTAGAGGGATAGTCGGGACCTACGAGCAGTACTTC.